Described below is a single TCR beta chain sequence and its context. The data belong to a study of T cell responses to AZD1222 COVID-19 vaccine. Trimming left V 1 base short and J 4 bases short, with 2 bases between. Per the germline V gene, CDR1 is SQVTM and CDR2 is ANQGSEA. The CDR3 runs 11 residues. Sequencing was performed with immunoSEQ multiplex PCR; in TCRdb, only in-frame clones are kept and a portion is missing. The sample carries roughly 140,000 clones, 85% to 95% recorded once. The chain joins TRBV29-1 to TRBJ2-1; D is uncertain. The TCR comes from an adult who had recovered from COVID-19. This material consisted of peripheral blood, taken after recovery from COVID-19. The CDR3 DNA sequence: TGCAGCGTTGAAGGTTACAATGAGCAGTTCTTC. Translating gives CSVEGYNEQFF.